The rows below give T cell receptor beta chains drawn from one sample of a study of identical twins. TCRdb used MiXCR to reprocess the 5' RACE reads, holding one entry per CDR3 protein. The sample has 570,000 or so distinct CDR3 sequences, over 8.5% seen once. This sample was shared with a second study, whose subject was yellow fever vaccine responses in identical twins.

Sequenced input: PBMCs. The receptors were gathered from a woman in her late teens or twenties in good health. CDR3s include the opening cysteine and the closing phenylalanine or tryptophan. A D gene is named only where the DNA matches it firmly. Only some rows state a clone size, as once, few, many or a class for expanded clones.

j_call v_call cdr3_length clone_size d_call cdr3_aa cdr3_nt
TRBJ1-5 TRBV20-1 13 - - CSASEGRDQPQHF TGCAGTGCTAGCGAGGGACGGGATCAGCCCCAGCATTTT
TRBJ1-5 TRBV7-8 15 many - CATYRVMYSNQPQHF TGTGCCACGTACAGGGTAATGTATAGCAATCAGCCCCAGCATTTT
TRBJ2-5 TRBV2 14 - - CASFTPRPHETQYF TGTGCCAGCTTTACCCCACGGCCTCACGAGACCCAGTACTTC
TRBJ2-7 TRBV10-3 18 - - CAISEPGTETYLSPEQYF TGTGCCATCAGTGAGCCCGGGACTGAAACCTATTTGTCCCCCGAGCAGTACTTC
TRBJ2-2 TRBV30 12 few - CAQVWGSGELFF TGTGCCCAAGTTTGGGGGTCCGGGGAGCTGTTTTTT
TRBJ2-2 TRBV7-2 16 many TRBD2 CASRGLAGVNTGELFF TGTGCCAGCAGAGGACTAGCGGGAGTGAACACCGGGGAGCTGTTTTTT
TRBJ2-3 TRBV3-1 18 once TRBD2 CASCPPGLAGGMPDTQYF TGTGCCAGCTGTCCTCCGGGACTAGCGGGAGGGATGCCAGATACGCAGTATTTT
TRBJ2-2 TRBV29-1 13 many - CSTRTTNTGELFF TGCAGCACCCGGACTACGAACACCGGGGAGCTGTTTTTT
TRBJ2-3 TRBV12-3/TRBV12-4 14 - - CASSSRDWADTQYF TGTGCCAGCAGTTCCCGGGACTGGGCGGATACGCAGTATTTT
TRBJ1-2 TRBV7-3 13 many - CASSLKSPFGYTF TGTGCCAGCAGCTTAAAAAGCCCCTTTGGCTACACCTTC
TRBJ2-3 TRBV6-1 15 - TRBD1 CASSRGTGDSDTQYF TGTGCCAGCAGTAGGGGGACAGGGGATTCAGATACGCAGTATTTT
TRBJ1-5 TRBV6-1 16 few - CASIRFLGGSNQPQHF TGTGCCAGCATACGATTCTTAGGTGGGAGCAATCAGCCCCAGCATTTT
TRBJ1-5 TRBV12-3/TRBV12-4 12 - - CASSSGSRPQHF TGTGCCAGCAGTTCGGGGAGTCGGCCCCAGCATTTT
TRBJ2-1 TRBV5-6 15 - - CASSPGPQSYNEQFF TGTGCCAGCAGCCCCGGGCCACAATCCTACAATGAGCAGTTCTTC
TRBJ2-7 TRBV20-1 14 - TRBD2 CSAPGEGGHYEQYF TGCAGTGCCCCTGGGGAGGGCGGCCATTACGAGCAGTACTTC
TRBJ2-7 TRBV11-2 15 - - CASSFTRGVIDEQYF TGTGCCAGCAGCTTTACCAGGGGAGTAATCGACGAGCAGTACTTC
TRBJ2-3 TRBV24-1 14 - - CATSDFRPSGTQYF TGTGCCACCAGTGATTTCAGACCCTCCGGTACGCAGTATTTT
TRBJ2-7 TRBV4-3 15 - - CASGQDHPGSYEQYF TGCGCCAGCGGCCAAGATCATCCAGGGTCCTACGAGCAGTACTTC
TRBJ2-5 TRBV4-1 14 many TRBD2 CASSGDGRQETQYF TGCGCCAGCAGCGGGGACGGGAGGCAAGAGACCCAGTACTTC
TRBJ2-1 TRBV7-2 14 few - CASSFRDHYNEQFF TGTGCCAGCAGCTTCCGGGATCACTACAATGAGCAGTTCTTC
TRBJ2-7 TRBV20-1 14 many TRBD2 CSATPGLAGGEQYF TGCAGTGCTACTCCGGGACTAGCGGGAGGCGAGCAGTACTTC
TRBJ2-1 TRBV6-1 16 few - CASSEAPGAIYNEQFF TGTGCCAGCAGTGAAGCACCAGGGGCTATTTACAATGAGCAGTTCTTC
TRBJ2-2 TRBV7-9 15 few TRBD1 CASSNGTGFTGELFF TGTGCCAGCAGCAATGGGACAGGATTTACCGGGGAGCTGTTTTTT
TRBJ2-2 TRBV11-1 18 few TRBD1 CASSPGQEREANTGELFF TGTGCCAGCAGCCCGGGACAGGAACGGGAAGCGAACACCGGGGAGCTGTTTTTT
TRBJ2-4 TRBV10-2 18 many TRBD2 CASSAFGKRDHPGNIQYF TGCGCCAGCAGTGCCTTCGGGAAGCGGGACCATCCGGGAAACATTCAGTACTTC
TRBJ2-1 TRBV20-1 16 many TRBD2 CSASSPGVAGGGLQFF TGCAGTGCTAGCTCCCCCGGGGTAGCGGGAGGGGGTTTGCAGTTCTTC
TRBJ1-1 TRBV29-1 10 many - CSAWNTEAFF TGCAGTGCATGGAACACTGAAGCTTTCTTT
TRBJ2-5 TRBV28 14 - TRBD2 CASGLAGAPETQYF TGTGCCAGCGGACTAGCGGGTGCCCCCGAGACCCAGTACTTC
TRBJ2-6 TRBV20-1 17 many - CSARDQSSLPGANVLTF TGCAGTGCTAGAGATCAGAGCAGTTTACCTGGGGCCAACGTCCTGACTTTC
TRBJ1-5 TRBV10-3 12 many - CAVRGSNQPQHF TGTGCCGTCAGGGGTAGCAATCAGCCCCAGCATTTT
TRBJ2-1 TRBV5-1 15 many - CASSLKGGSYNEQFF TGCGCCAGCAGCTTGAAGGGGGGCTCCTACAATGAGCAGTTCTTC
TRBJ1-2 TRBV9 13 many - CASSARQAPGYTF TGTGCCAGCAGCGCCCGACAGGCTCCCGGCTACACCTTC
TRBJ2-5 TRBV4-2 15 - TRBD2 CASSQLAGSQETQYF TGTGCCAGCAGCCAACTAGCGGGGAGCCAAGAGACCCAGTACTTC
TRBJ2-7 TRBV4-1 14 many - CASSQVRRTYEQYF TGCGCCAGCAGCCAAGTTCGCAGGACCTACGAGCAGTACTTC
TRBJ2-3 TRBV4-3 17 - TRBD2 CASSQDGTSGRSDTQYF TGCGCCAGCAGCCAAGATGGGACTAGCGGGAGGTCAGATACGCAGTATTTT
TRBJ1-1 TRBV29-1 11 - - CKVRLNTEAFF TGCAAAGTCAGACTTAACACTGAAGCTTTCTTT
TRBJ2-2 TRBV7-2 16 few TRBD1 CASSPNRDRESGELFF TGTGCCAGCAGCCCCAACCGGGACAGGGAGTCCGGGGAGCTGTTTTTT
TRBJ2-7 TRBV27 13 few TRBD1 CASSLTGGFEQYF TGTGCCAGCAGTTTGACAGGGGGCTTCGAGCAGTACTTC
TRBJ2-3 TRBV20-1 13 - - CSARDYITDTQYF TGCAGTGCTAGAGACTATATCACAGATACGCAGTATTTT
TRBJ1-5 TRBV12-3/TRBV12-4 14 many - CASSQTRAGQPQHF TGTGCCAGCAGCCAGACTAGGGCTGGTCAGCCCCAGCATTTT
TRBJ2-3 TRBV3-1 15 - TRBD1 CASCQGSGGWDTQYF TGTGCCAGCTGCCAAGGGTCAGGGGGTTGGGATACGCAGTATTTT